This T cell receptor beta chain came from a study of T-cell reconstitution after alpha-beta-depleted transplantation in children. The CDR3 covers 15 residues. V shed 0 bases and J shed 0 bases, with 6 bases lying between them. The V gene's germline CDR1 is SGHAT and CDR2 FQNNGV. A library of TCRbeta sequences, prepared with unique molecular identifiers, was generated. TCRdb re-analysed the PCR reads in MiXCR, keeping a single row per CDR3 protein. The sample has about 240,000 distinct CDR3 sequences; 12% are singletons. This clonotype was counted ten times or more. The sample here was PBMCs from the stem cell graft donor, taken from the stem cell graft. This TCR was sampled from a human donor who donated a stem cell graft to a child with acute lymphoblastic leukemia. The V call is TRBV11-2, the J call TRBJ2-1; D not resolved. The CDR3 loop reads CASSLEEISYNEQFF. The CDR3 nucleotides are TGTGCCAGCAGCTTAGAAGAAATCTCCTACAATGAGCAGTTCTTC. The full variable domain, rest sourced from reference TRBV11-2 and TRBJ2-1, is EAGVAQSPRYKIIEKRQSVAFWCNPISGHATLYWYQQILGQGPKLLIQFQNNGVVDDSQLPKDRFSAERLKGVDSTLKIQPAKLEDSAVYLCASSLEEISYNEQFFGPGTRLTVL.